This entry describes one TCR beta chain. Germline V lookup: CDR1 KGHSH, CDR2 LQKENI. With V trimmed by 4 bases and J by 4 bases, 7 bases remained unmatched. This CDR3 comprises 15 residues. The data stem from a study of blood T cells in healthy people across ages. Healthy Caucasian individuals from Russia aged about 6 to 90 served as donors. The second PCR ran 7 to 11 cycles with a sample-barcoded 5' primer and J-beta primers. Carrying 12 random nucleotides, a template-switch adaptor labeled each individual cDNA molecule. TCRdb independently ran MiXCR on the 5' RACE reads; one entry per CDR3 protein. The sample shows over 1.5 million distinct CDR3 sequences, around half of them seen only once.

What was sequenced was blood. This chain uses TRBV18 with TRBJ2-1, with TRBD1 identical over 7 bases. This clonotype was obtained from a woman aged 40-49 years in good health. The CDR3 DNA is TGTGCCAGCTCACTTTTACCGGGACAGTACAATGAGCAGTTCTTC. Translated: CASSLLPGQYNEQFF.